The clone carrying this TCR beta chain occurred once. CD4+ T cells from unexposed donors were obtained before the COVID-19 pandemic (2011-2018). CDR1 and CDR2 from the germline V gene are SGHNT and YYREEE (reference sequence). The V segment lost 0 bases and the J segment 5 bases; nucleotides outside the gene matches: 5. The CDR3 is 15 residues long. This sample was taken from a study of CD4 T cells in relation to SARS-CoV-2 and coronaviruses. The repertoire was sequenced with immunoSEQ multiplex PCR; TCRdb's copy has only in-frame clones and lacks some. The table shows about 68,000 clones, with more than 80% occurring only once.

The material sequenced was naive CD4+ T cells from PBMCs. Subset reported: naive CD4+ T cells isolated by negative enrichment. This chain joins TRBV5-4 and TRBJ2-7; 10 bases line up with TRBD1. This clonotype was obtained from a human donor in good health. The CDR3: CASSLGGQGSHEQYF. DNA of the CDR3: TGTGCCAGCAGCTTGGGGGGACAGGGGTCCCACGAGCAGTACTTC.